This T cell receptor (beta chain) is drawn from a study of identical twins. TCRdb passed the 5' RACE reads through MiXCR, listing each CDR3 protein once. The sample has about 700,000 distinct CDR3 sequences, 8.5% to 9.5% seen once. Donors uniformly comprised healthy Caucasians. The length of the CDR3 is 16 residues. The V end lost 4 bases, the J end lost 4 bases, and 18 bases lay between the germline ends. The germline gives CDR1 SGHVS, CDR2 FQNEAQ. These data also featured in a second study, about yellow fever vaccine responses in identical twins.

Material: PBMCs. V and J are TRBV7-8 and TRBJ2-3; D perhaps matches TRBD2 (6 bases). The source is a woman aged 18 to 35 in good health. The CDR3 nucleotides read TGTGCCAGCAGCTGGATCGGGACTCACGATGCAGATACGCAGTATTTT. Residues: CASSWIGTHDADTQYF.